In its sample, the clone carrying this T cell receptor beta chain was seen a few times. The data belong to a study of identical twins. Per the germline V gene, CDR1 is DFQATT and CDR2 is SNEGSKA (reference sequence). Trimming removed 7 bases from V and 3 bases from J; junction bases left unmatched: 13. There are 15 residues in the CDR3. TCRdb re-derived calls from the 5' RACE reads in MiXCR, one entry per CDR3 protein. The sample holds about 890,000 distinct CDR3 sequences, approximately 13% seen once. The same data also contributed to another study, on yellow fever vaccine responses in identical twins. This second report adds: Twins reportedly appeared to share part of their vaccine T cell response while keeping part individual.

The sample comprised PBMCs. The clonotype originates from a woman younger than 30 in good health. The chain is built from TRBV20-1 and TRBJ2-7; 9 nucleotides agree with TRBD2. CDR3 sequence reads: CSVRGFSGRIYEQYF. The CDR3 nucleotides read TGCAGTGTTAGGGGCTTTAGCGGGAGAATCTACGAGCAGTACTTC.